The present entry profiles one T cell receptor (beta chain) with its context. This may be a read error, as it is one base from a much larger clone. The final CDR3 position lacks the conserved phenylalanine or tryptophan, pointing to a likely read error. TCRdb called the PCR reads again in MiXCR, with one record for every CDR3 protein. This sample has around 470,000 distinct CDR3 sequences, with less than 30% found just once. The data were obtained in a study of molecular identifiers for immune sequencing clone quantification. The germline gives CDR1 MDHEN, CDR2 SYDVKM. The CDR3 covers 13 residues. V was pared by 5 bases and J by 4 bases, with 11 bases between.

Sequenced: naive CD8+ T cells from blood, with Jurkat cell RNA spiked in. Sample subset: FACS-sorted CD8+CD4-CCR7+CD45RA+ naive T cells. This TCR was sampled from a human donor in good health. Some libraries in this study had Jurkat cell RNA spiked in. This chain uses TRBV28 with TRBJ2-5; D call uncertain. CDR3 sequence reads: CASSPDVGETQYY. The CDR3 nucleotides are TGTGCCAGCAGTCCAGATGTCGGAGAGACCCAGTACTAC.